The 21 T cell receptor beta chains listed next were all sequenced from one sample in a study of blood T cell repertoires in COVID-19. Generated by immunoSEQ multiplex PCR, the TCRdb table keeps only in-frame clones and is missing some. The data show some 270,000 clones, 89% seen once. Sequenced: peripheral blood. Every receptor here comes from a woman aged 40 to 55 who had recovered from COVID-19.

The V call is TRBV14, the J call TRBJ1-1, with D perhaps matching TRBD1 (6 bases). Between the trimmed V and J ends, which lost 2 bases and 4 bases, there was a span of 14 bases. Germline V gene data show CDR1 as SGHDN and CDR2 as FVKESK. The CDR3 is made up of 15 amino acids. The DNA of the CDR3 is TGTGCCAGCAGCCAAAGATGGCAGGGGCCCACTGAAGCTTTCTTT. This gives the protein CASSQRWQGPTEAFF.

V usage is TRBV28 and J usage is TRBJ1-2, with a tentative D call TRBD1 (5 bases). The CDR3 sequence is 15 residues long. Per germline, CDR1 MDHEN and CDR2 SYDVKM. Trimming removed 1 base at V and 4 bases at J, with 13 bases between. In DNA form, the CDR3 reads TGTGCCAGCAGTTTATCGGGACTGGGATCCTATGGCTACACCTTC. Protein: CASSLSGLGSYGYTF.

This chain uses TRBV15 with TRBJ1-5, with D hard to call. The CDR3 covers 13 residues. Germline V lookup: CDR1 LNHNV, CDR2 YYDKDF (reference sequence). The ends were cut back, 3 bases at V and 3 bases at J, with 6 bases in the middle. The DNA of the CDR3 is TGTGCCACCAGCAGCAGAAACAATCAGCCCCAGCATTTT. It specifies CATSSRNNQPQHF.

The CDR3 sequence: CASSSPPGQFATNEKLFF. The CDR3, as DNA: TGTGCCAGTAGTAGCCCACCGGGACAGTTTGCAACTAATGAAAAACTGTTTTTT. The V and J genes are TRBV19 and TRBJ1-4, with 7 bases matching TRBD1. The CDR3 is 18 amino acids. With V trimmed by 4 bases and J by 0 bases, 11 bases remained unmatched. Germline V gives CDR1 LNHDA, CDR2 SQIVND (reference sequence).

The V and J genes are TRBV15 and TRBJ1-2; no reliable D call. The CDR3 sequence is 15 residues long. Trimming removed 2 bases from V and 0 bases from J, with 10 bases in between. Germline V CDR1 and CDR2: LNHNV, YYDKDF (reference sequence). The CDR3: CATSRRTGANYGYTF. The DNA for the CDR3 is TGTGCCACCAGCAGAAGGACGGGAGCTAACTATGGCTACACCTTC.

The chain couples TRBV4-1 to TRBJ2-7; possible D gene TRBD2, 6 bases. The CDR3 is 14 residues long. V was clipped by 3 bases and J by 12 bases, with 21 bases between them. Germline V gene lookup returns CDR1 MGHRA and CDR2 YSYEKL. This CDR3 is CASSHPGDSGVRYF. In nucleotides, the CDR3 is TGCGCCAGCAGCCACCCCGGTGATAGCGGCGTACGGTACTTC.

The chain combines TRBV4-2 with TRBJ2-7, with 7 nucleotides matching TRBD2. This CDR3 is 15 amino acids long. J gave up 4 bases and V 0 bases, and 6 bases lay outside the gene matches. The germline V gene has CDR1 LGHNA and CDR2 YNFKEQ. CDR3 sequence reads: CASSQDLGGGYEQYF. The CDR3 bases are TGTGCCAGCAGCCAAGATCTTGGCGGGGGATACGAGCAGTACTTC.

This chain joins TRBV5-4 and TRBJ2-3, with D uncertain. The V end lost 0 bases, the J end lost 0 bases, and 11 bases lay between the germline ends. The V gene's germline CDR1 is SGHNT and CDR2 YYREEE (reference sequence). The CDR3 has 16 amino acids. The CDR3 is CASSLGVATSTDTQYF. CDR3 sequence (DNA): TGTGCCAGCAGCTTGGGAGTCGCGACTAGCACAGATACGCAGTATTTT.

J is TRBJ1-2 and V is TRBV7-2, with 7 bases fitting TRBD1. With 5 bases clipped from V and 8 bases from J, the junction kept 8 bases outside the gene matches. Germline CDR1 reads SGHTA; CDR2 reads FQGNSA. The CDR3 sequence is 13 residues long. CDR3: CASSPTGDHGYTF. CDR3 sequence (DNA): TGTGCCAGCAGCCCCACAGGGGACCACGGCTACACCTTC.

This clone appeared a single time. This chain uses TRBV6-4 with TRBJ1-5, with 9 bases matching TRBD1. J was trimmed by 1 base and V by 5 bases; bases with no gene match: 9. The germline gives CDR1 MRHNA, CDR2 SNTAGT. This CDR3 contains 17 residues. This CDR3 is CASSTPNRGPSNQPQHF. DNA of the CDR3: TGTGCCAGCAGTACTCCGAACAGGGGGCCAAGCAATCAGCCCCAGCATTTT.

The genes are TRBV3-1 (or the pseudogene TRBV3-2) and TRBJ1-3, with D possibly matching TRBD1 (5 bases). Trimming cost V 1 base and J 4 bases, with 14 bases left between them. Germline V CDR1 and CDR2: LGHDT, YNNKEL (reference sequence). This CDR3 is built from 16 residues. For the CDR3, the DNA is TGTGCCAGCAGCCAAGCGGACATAGGCTCGGGAAACACCATATATTTT. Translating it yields CASSQADIGSGNTIYF.

The CDR3 loop is CAWGQTRQPQHF. As DNA, the CDR3 is TGTGCCTGGGGTCAGACTCGTCAGCCCCAGCATTTT. The chain joins TRBV30 to TRBJ1-5, with unresolved D. V was trimmed by 5 bases and J by 6 bases, leaving 11 bases between them. Germline CDR1 reads GTSNPN; CDR2 reads SVGIG (reference sequence). This CDR3 contains 12 residues.

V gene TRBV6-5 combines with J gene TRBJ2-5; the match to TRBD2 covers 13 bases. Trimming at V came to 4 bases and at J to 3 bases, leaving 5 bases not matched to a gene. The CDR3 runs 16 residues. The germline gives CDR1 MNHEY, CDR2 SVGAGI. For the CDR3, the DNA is TGTGCCAGCAGTTGGCTTGGACTAGCGGGAGAAGAGACCCAGTACTTC. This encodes CASSWLGLAGEETQYF.

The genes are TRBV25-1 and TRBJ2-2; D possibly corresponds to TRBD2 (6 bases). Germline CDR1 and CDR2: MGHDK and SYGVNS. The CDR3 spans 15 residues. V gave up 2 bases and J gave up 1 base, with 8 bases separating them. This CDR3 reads CASSEGGVNTGELFF. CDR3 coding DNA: TGTGCCAGCAGTGAAGGAGGGGTGAACACCGGGGAGCTGTTTTTT.

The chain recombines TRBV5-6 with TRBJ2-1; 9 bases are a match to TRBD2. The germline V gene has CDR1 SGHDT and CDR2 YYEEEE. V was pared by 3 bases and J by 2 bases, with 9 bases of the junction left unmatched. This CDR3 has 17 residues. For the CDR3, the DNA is TGTGCCAGCAGCTCGGGACTAGCAAATTCCGCCTACAATGAGCAGTTCTTC. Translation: CASSSGLANSAYNEQFF. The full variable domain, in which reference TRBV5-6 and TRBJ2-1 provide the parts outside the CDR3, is DAGVTQSPTHLIKTRGQQVTLRCSPKSGHDTVSWYQQALGQGPQFIFQYYEEEERQRGNFPDRFSGHQFPNYSSELNVNALLLGDSALYLCASSSGLANSAYNEQFFGPGTRLTVL.

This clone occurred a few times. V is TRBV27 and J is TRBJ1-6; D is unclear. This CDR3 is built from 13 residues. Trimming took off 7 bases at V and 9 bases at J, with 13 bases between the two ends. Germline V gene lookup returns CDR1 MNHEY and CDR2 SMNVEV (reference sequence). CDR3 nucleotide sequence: TGTGCCAGCACCCGAGAGGCGGGTTCACCCCTCCACTTT. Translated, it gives CASTREAGSPLHF.

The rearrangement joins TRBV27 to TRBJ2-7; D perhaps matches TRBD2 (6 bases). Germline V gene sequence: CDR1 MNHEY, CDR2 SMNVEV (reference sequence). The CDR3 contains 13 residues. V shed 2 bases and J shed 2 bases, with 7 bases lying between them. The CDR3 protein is CASSLRGAYEQYF. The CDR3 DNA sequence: TGTGCCAGCAGTTTACGCGGGGCCTACGAGCAGTACTTC.

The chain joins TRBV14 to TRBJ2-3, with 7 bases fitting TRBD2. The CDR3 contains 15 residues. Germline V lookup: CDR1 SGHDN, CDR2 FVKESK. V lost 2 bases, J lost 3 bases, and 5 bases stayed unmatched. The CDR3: CASSQLGGGTDTQYF. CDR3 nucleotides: TGTGCCAGCAGCCAACTCGGGGGAGGGACAGATACGCAGTATTTT.

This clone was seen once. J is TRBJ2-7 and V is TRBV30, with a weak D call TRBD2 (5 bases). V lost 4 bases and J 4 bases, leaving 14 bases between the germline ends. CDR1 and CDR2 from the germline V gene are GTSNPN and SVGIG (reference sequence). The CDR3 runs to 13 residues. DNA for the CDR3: TGTGCCTGGATCAAAGCGGATAGATACGAGCAGTACTTC. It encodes CAWIKADRYEQYF.

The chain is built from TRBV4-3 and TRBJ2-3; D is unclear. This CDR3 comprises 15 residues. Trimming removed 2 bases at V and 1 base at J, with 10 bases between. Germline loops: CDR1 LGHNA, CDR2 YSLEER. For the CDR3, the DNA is TGCGCCAGCAGCCAATCGCTCGCGGGCACAGATACGCAGTATTTT. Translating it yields CASSQSLAGTDTQYF.

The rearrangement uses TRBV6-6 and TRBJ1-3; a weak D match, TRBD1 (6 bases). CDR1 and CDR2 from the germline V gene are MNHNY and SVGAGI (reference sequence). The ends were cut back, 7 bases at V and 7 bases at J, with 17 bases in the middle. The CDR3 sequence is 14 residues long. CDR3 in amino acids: CASTTIGGRNTIYF. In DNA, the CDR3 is TGTGCCAGCACCACCATCGGGGGGCGGAACACCATATATTTT.